A single TCR beta chain is shown here with its context. The germline gene is not matched at one end of the junction; a read error may be the cause. Data came from immunoSEQ multiplex PCR; TCRdb stores just in-frame clones and leaves some out. The sample includes approximately 100,000 clones, around three quarters of them seen just once. This record comes from a study of blood T cell repertoires in COVID-19. Turning to the study itself: The United States, Italy and Spain supplied acute and convalescent COVID-19 samples.

Input material: peripheral blood. This TCR was recovered from a human donor in a cohort sampled during active or convalescent COVID-19.

The CDR3 coding sequence is TGTGCCAGCAGCCCCGACCGGGATTTT. Its translation: CASSPDRDF. The V gene is TRBV7-8, the J gene TRBJ2-3, with unresolved D. Germline CDR1 and CDR2: SGHVS and FQNEAQ. The CDR3 contains 9 residues.